Each of the 24 T cell receptor beta chains below was sequenced from the same sample in a study of T cell changes during pregnancy in multiple sclerosis. This table comes from immunoSEQ multiplex PCR, and its TCRdb copy is limited to in-frame clones, with some not included. The table records tens of thousands of clones, 80% to 90% of them present only once. The sample here was CD4+ T cells from peripheral blood mononuclear cells, taken in the first trimester of pregnancy. The receptor source for this set is a female donor in good health, enrolled as a control in a pregnancy study.

The chain joins TRBV10-1 to TRBJ1-5; D is unresolved. The germline V gene has CDR1 WNHNN and CDR2 SYGVQD (reference sequence). V dropped 8 bases and J dropped 0 bases, with 11 bases sitting between them. This CDR3 has 14 residues. CDR3 nucleotides: TGCGCCAGCTACCAGGAAAATAGCAATCAGCCCCAGCATTTT. Its translation: CASYQENSNQPQHF.

The V gene is TRBV27, the J gene TRBJ2-7; 15 positions agree with TRBD2. From germline, CDR1 is MNHEY and CDR2 SMNVEV (reference sequence). The V and J ends lost 3 bases and 3 bases, in that order; junction bases with no gene match: 9. The CDR3 runs 18 residues. CDR3 in amino acids: CASSLGTSGRSPLYEQYF. Here the CDR3 DNA reads TGTGCCAGCAGTTTGGGGACTAGCGGGAGGTCCCCCCTCTACGAGCAGTACTTC.

V gene TRBV6-6 combines with J gene TRBJ2-5; D is unresolved. The germline V and J ends were trimmed by 5 bases and 2 bases, with 3 bases remaining between them. The CDR3 extends over 11 amino acids. Germline-derived CDR1 and CDR2 are MNHNY and SVGAGI (reference sequence). Here the CDR3 reads CASSPQETQYF. Here the CDR3 DNA reads TGTGCCAGCAGTCCTCAAGAGACCCAGTACTTC.

V usage is TRBV5-6 and J usage is TRBJ1-5, with 7 nucleotides matching TRBD1. There are 15 residues in the CDR3. The germline CDR1 and CDR2 sequences are SGHDT and YYEEEE. V lost 4 bases and J lost 1; bases outside the gene matches: 5. The CDR3 DNA reads TGTGCCAGCAGCACCCAGGGGGTAAGCAATCAGCCCCAGCATTTT. Its protein is CASSTQGVSNQPQHF.

V gene TRBV6-6 combines with J gene TRBJ1-2; 8 nucleotides agree with TRBD1. The V gene end was trimmed by 5 bases and the J gene end by 7 bases; junction bases not matched to a gene: 3. Germline V gene sequence: CDR1 MNHNY, CDR2 SVGAGI (reference sequence). The CDR3 totals 12 residues. For the CDR3, the DNA is TGTGCCAGCAGTCCCGGACAGGGTGGCTACACCTTC. This translates into CASSPGQGGYTF.

This clone was recorded only once. The chain uses TRBV4-1 and TRBJ2-1; no clear D. V gave up 0 bases and J gave up 0 bases, with 9 bases separating them. Germline loops: CDR1 MGHRA, CDR2 YSYEKL. The CDR3 has 16 residues. For the CDR3, the DNA is TGCGCCAGCAGCCAAGAAACCGCGAGCTCCTACAATGAGCAGTTCTTC. Protein: CASSQETASSYNEQFF.

The rearrangement joins TRBV7-8 to TRBJ2-7; TRBD1 matches 9 bases. Germline CDR1 and CDR2: SGHVS and FQNEAQ. The length of the CDR3 is 15 residues. J lost 2 bases, V lost 0 bases, and 2 bases had no gene match. The CDR3 loop is CASSLARTGAYEQYF. CDR3 DNA: TGTGCCAGCAGCTTAGCGAGGACAGGGGCCTACGAGCAGTACTTC.

The chain links TRBV6-4 to TRBJ2-1; the match to TRBD2 covers 13 bases. The germline CDR1 and CDR2 sequences are MRHNA and SNTAGT. The CDR3 totals 16 residues. The J segment lost 5 bases and the V segment lost 4 bases, leaving 5 bases of the junction unmatched. The CDR3 loop reads CASSVTGTSGNNEQFF. In DNA form, the CDR3 reads TGTGCCAGCAGTGTAACCGGGACTAGCGGGAACAATGAGCAGTTCTTC.

The CDR3 loop reads CASSPSGYEQYF. The CDR3 DNA follows: TGTGCCAGCAGCCCTTCCGGCTACGAGCAGTACTTC. This chain links TRBV14 with TRBJ2-7; D not certain. The V end was cut by 4 bases, the J end by 3 bases, with 7 bases between. Per germline, CDR1 SGHDN and CDR2 FVKESK. The CDR3 length is 12 residues.

The chain uses TRBV5-1 and TRBJ2-7; 7 positions match TRBD1. Germline-derived CDR1 and CDR2 are SGHRS and YFSETQ. The ends lost 4 bases at V and 5 bases at J; junction bases unmatched: 6. This CDR3 has 13 amino acids. The CDR3 reads CASSRDSFDEQYF. The CDR3 DNA reads TGCGCCAGCAGCCGGGACAGTTTTGACGAGCAGTACTTC.

J is TRBJ1-3 and V is TRBV18; a weak D match, TRBD1 (5 bases). The length of the CDR3 is 17 residues. Germline lookup yields CDR1 KGHSH and CDR2 LQKENI. V lost 4 bases to trimming and J lost 0 bases, with 16 bases between them. DNA of the CDR3: TGTGCCAGCTCACGGGCAGGGAAAAAAACCTCTGGAAACACCATATATTTT. This codes for CASSRAGKKTSGNTIYF.

V is TRBV6-4 and J is TRBJ2-2, with 10 bases aligning to TRBD1. Germline V gene data show CDR1 as MRHNA and CDR2 as SNTAGT. The CDR3 is 15 amino acids. Trimming removed 2 bases from V and 6 bases from J; junction bases left unmatched: 3. CDR3 sequence: CASSDTGQGSGELFF. The CDR3 DNA reads as TGTGCCAGCAGTGACACGGGACAGGGGTCCGGGGAGCTGTTTTTT.

This chain links TRBV6-6 with TRBJ2-3; the match to TRBD2 covers 7 bases. Germline V gene data show CDR1 as MNHNY and CDR2 as SVGAGI (reference sequence). The trim removed 6 bases at V and 4 bases at J, leaving 7 bases unmatched. The CDR3 length is 14 residues. CDR3 amino acids: CASRREKKSDTQYF. CDR3 nucleotide sequence: TGTGCCAGCAGGCGGGAGAAGAAGTCAGATACGCAGTATTTT.

The V gene is TRBV28, the J gene TRBJ1-4, with 7 bases identical to TRBD1. This CDR3 region has 17 residues. Germline-derived CDR1 and CDR2 are MDHEN and SYDVKM. Germline trimming cut 6 bases from V and 1 base from J; bases unmatched to any gene: 11. The CDR3 here is CASSPTGTAVTNEKLFF. CDR3 nucleotide sequence: TGTGCCAGCAGCCCGACAGGGACCGCCGTAACTAATGAAAAACTGTTTTTT.

The chain combines TRBV5-1 with TRBJ2-1; 8 bases are shared with TRBD2. Germline trimming cut 0 bases from V and 0 bases from J; bases unmatched to any gene: 11. Germline lookup yields CDR1 SGHRS and CDR2 YFSETQ. This CDR3 comprises 19 residues. The CDR3 DNA reads TGCGCCAGCAGCTTGGTCTTAGGCAGCGGGGGCCTCTCCTACAATGAGCAGTTCTTC. Residues: CASSLVLGSGGLSYNEQFF.

The CDR3 sequence is CASSQVRLAVYNEQFF. CDR3 coding DNA: TGCGCCAGCAGCCAAGTGAGACTAGCGGTGTACAATGAGCAGTTCTTC. The chain carries TRBV4-1 and TRBJ2-1; TRBD2 aligns across 9 bases. V lost 1 base to trimming and J lost 4 bases; unmatched junction nucleotides: 5. The CDR3 is 16 residues long. From germline, CDR1 is MGHRA and CDR2 YSYEKL.

The CDR3 here is CASSPGGGQTDTQYF. Written as DNA, the CDR3 is TGTGCCAGCAGCCCCGGGGGGGGGCAGACAGATACGCAGTATTTT. The V and J genes are TRBV11-3 and TRBJ2-3; 8 bases fit TRBD2. The V gene's germline CDR1 is SGHNT and CDR2 YENEEA. The ends lost 5 bases at V and 3 bases at J; junction bases unmatched: 7. The CDR3 totals 15 residues.

This chain connects TRBV6-6 to TRBJ1-2; D unresolved. The CDR3 sequence is 14 residues long. The V end was cut by 2 bases, the J end by 2 bases, with 9 bases between. Germline assignment: CDR1 MNHNY and CDR2 SVGAGI (reference sequence). In nucleotides, the CDR3 is TGTGCCAGCAGTTACCCCGGGGAGAACTATGGCTACACCTTC. It codes for CASSYPGENYGYTF.

The chain links TRBV4-3 to TRBJ2-1, with D possibly matching TRBD1 (6 bases). The V end was cut by 0 bases, the J end by 7 bases, with 13 bases between. This CDR3 is built from 15 residues. CDR1 is LGHNA, CDR2 YSLEER, per germline. This CDR3 is CASSQDRGRGNEQFF. CDR3 coding DNA: TGCGCCAGCAGCCAAGATCGGGGCAGGGGTAATGAGCAGTTCTTC.

J is TRBJ1-3 and V is TRBV10-1; D unclear. Germline V lookup: CDR1 WNHNN, CDR2 SYGVQD (reference sequence). The V gene lost 0 bases and the J gene lost 0 bases, with 18 bases spanning the gap. The CDR3 runs to 19 residues. The CDR3 region has the DNA TGCGCCAGCAGTGAGTCCCAGGATCCCCTAAAGAGCTCTGGAAACACCATATATTTT. Translating gives CASSESQDPLKSSGNTIYF.

The J gene is TRBJ1-1, the V gene TRBV20-1; D not certain. CDR3 length: 11 residues. Germline-derived CDR1 and CDR2 are DFQATT and SNEGSKA (reference sequence). CDR3 bases: TGCAGGGTTGTGGCGAACACTGAAGCTTTCTTT. This sequence encodes CRVVANTEAFF.

CDR3 loop: CASSLPQADTYEQYF. In DNA form, the CDR3 reads TGTGCCAGCAGTCTCCCCCAGGCTGATACCTACGAGCAGTACTTC. The V and J genes are TRBV5-4 and TRBJ2-7; unclear D gene. The CDR3 covers 15 residues. CDR1 and CDR2 (germline): SGHNT, YYREEE (reference sequence). Trimming took off 5 bases at V and 2 bases at J, with 17 bases between the two ends. The entire variable domain, with the rest obtained from reference TRBV5-4 and TRBJ2-7, is as follows: ETGVTQSPTHLIKTRGQQVTLRCSSQSGHNTVSWYQQALGQGPQFIFQYYREEENGRGNFPPRFSGLQFPNYSSELNVNALELDDSALYLCASSLPQADTYEQYFGPGTRLTVT.

The CDR3 nucleotides are TGTGCCATCAGATTCGGAGATACGCAGTATTTT. Its protein is CAIRFGDTQYF. The chain recombines TRBV10-3 with TRBJ2-3; D is unresolved. The CDR3 covers 11 residues. CDR1 and CDR2 (germline): ENHRY, SYGVKD. V was clipped by 6 bases and J by 5 bases, with 6 bases between them.

The genes are TRBV4-3 and TRBJ2-6, with D unclear. Germline V gene sequence: CDR1 LGHNA, CDR2 YSLEER. Trimming removed 1 base from V and 3 bases from J, with 10 bases in between. This CDR3 is built from 16 residues. The CDR3 region has the DNA TGCGCCAGCAGCCAAGGGCGAGCGAGTGGGGCCAACGTCCTGACTTTC. This encodes CASSQGRASGANVLTF.